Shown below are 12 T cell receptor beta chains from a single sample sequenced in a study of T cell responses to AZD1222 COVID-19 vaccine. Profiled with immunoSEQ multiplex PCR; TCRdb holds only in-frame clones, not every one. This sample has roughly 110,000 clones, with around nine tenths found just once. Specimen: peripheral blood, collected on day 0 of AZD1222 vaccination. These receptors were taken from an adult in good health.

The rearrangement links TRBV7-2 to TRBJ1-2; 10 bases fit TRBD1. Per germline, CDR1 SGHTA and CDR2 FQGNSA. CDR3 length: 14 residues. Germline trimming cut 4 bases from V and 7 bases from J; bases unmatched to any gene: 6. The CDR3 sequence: CASSSTGTGVGYTF. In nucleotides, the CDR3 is TGTGCCAGCAGCTCGACCGGGACAGGGGTTGGCTACACCTTC.

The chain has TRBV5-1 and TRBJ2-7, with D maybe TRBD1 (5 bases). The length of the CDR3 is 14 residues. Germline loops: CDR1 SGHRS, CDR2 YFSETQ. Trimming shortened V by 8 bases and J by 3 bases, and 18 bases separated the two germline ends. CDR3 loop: CASRDSGQNYEQYF. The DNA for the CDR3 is TGCGCCAGTAGAGATTCAGGGCAGAACTACGAGCAGTACTTC.

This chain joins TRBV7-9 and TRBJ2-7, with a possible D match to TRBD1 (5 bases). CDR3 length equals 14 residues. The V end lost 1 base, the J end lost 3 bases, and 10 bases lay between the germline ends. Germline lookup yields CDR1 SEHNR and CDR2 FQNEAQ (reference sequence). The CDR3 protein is CASSLVGELYEQYF. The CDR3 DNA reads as TGTGCCAGCAGCTTAGTAGGGGAACTCTACGAGCAGTACTTC.

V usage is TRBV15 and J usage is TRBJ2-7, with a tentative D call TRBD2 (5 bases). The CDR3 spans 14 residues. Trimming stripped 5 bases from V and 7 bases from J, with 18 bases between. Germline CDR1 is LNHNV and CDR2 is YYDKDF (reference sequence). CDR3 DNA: TGTGCCACCAGCCCCTCGGGGAACCCGGCGGAGCAGTACTTC. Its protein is CATSPSGNPAEQYF. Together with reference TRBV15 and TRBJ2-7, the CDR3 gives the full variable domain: DAMVIQNPRYQVTQFGKPVTLSCSQTLNHNVMYWYQQKSSQAPKLLFHYYDKDFNNEADTPDNFQSRRPNTSFCFLDIRSPGLGDTAMYLCATSPSGNPAEQYFGPGTRLTVT.

CDR3 region: CASSLTGFTGELFF. Written as DNA, the CDR3 is TGTGCCAGCAGCTTAACAGGGTTCACCGGGGAGCTGTTTTTT. This rearrangement joins TRBV7-3 to TRBJ2-2; D is undetermined. CDR1 SGHTA and CDR2 FQGTGA come from the germline V gene. This CDR3 comprises 14 residues. V shed 0 bases and J shed 4 bases, with 6 bases lying between them.

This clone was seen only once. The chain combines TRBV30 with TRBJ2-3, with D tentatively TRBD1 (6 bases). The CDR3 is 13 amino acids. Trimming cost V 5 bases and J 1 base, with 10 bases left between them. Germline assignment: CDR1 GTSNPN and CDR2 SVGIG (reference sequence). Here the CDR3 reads CAWRTAGTDTQYF. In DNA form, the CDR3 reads TGTGCCTGGCGGACAGCCGGCACAGATACGCAGTATTTT.

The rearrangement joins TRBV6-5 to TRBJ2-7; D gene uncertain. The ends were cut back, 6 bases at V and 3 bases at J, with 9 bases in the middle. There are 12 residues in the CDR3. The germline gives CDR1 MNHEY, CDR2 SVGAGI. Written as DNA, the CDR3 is TGTGCCAGCAGCGCCGACAACTACGAGCAGTACTTC. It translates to CASSADNYEQYF.

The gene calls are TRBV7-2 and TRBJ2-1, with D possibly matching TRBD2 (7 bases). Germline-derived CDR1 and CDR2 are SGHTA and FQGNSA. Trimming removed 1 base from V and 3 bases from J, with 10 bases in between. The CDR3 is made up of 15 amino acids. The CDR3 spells CASSLGGGNYNEQFF. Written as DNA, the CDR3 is TGTGCCAGCAGCTTAGGGGGGGGCAACTACAATGAGCAGTTCTTC.

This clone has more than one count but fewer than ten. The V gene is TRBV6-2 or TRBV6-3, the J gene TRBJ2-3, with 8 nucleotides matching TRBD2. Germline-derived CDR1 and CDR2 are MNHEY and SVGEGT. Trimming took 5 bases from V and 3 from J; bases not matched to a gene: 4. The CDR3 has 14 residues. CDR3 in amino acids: CASSGGLATDTQYF. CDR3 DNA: TGTGCCAGCAGTGGAGGACTAGCTACAGATACGCAGTATTTT.

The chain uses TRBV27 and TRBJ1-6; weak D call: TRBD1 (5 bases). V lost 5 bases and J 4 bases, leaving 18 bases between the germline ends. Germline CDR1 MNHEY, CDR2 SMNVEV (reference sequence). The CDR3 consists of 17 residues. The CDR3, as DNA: TGTGCCAGCAGTAAAGGGCGGCAGGGAAGGTATAATTCACCCCTCCACTTT. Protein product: CASSKGRQGRYNSPLHF.

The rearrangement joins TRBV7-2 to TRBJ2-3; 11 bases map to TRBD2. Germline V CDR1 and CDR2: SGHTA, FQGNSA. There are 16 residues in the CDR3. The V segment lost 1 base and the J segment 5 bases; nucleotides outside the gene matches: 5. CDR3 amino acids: CASSLVPTSGEDTQYF. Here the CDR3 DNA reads TGTGCCAGCAGCTTAGTTCCGACTAGCGGGGAAGATACGCAGTATTTT. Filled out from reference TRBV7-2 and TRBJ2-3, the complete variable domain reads GAGVSQSPSNKVTEKGKDVELRCDPISGHTALYWYRQSLGQGLEFLIYFQGNSAPDKSGLPSDRFSAERTGGSVSTLTIQRTQQEDSAVYLCASSLVPTSGEDTQYFGPGTRLTVL.

The CDR3 nucleotides are TGTGCCTGGAGTAAGTACACTGAAGCTTTCTTT. Translating it yields CAWSKYTEAFF. The V gene is TRBV30, the J gene TRBJ1-1, with D hard to call. CDR1 is GTSNPN, CDR2 SVGIG, per germline (reference sequence). The V gene lost 2 bases and the J gene lost 3 bases, with 4 bases spanning the gap. The CDR3 contains 11 residues.